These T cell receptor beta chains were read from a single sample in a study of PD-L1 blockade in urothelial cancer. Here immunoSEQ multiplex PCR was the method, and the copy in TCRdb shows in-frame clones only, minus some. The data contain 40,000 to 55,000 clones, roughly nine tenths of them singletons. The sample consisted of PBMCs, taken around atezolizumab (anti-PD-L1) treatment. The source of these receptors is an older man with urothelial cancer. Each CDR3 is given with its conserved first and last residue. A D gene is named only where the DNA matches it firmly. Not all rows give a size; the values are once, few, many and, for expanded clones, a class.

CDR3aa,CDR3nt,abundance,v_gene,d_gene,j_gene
CASSLGGSTDTQYF,TGCGCCAGCAGCTTGGGAGGAAGCACAGATACGCAGTATTTT,.,TRBV5-1,.,TRBJ2-3
CASSKGGARDIQYF,TGTGCCAGCTCCAAAGGGGGGGCTCGGGACATTCAGTACTTC,.,TRBV7-2,.,TRBJ2-4
CASSHPASRNHYEQYF,TGCGCCAGCAGTCACCCGGCCTCTAGGAATCACTACGAGCAGTACTTC,.,TRBV23-1,.,TRBJ2-7
CASSLFQGMSTEAFF,TGTGCCAGCAGTTTATTTCAGGGGATGAGCACTGAAGCTTTCTTT,.,TRBV28,.,TRBJ1-1
CASSVEARLAGGYEQYF,TGTGCCAGCAGCGTCGAAGCCCGACTAGCGGGAGGGTACGAGCAGTACTTC,once,TRBV9,TRBD2,TRBJ2-7
CSVDDGGSQQYF,TGCAGCGTTGACGACGGAGGGTCGCAGCAGTACTTC,.,TRBV29-1,.,TRBJ2-7
CAWAKLQGAFSYTF,TGTGCCTGGGCTAAACTACAGGGGGCATTCAGCTACACCTTC,.,TRBV30,TRBD1,TRBJ1-2
CASSHRGQSEAFF,TGTGCCAGCAGCCACAGGGGGCAAAGTGAAGCTTTCTTT,.,TRBV6-5,TRBD1,TRBJ1-1
CASSLLWNTEAFF,TGCGCCAGCAGCTTGCTCTGGAACACTGAAGCTTTCTTT,.,TRBV5-1,.,TRBJ1-1
CAWTPTVVGETQYF,TGTGCCTGGACCCCGACAGTAGTGGGAGAGACCCAGTACTTC,.,TRBV30,.,TRBJ2-5
CASSQGQGAYEQYF,TGTGCCAGCAGTCAAGGACAGGGGGCTTACGAGCAGTACTTC,.,TRBV6-6,TRBD1,TRBJ2-7
CASSSRTDTQYF,TGTGCCAGCAGCTCCCGGACAGATACGCAGTATTTT,few,TRBV11-2,.,TRBJ2-3
CASSEMGQAESIYF,TGTGCCAGCAGTGAAATGGGGCAGGCTGAGTCCATATATTTT,.,TRBV2,.,TRBJ1-3
CASSPSGQVYYEQYF,TGTGCCAGCAGCCCCTCGGGACAGGTTTACTACGAGCAGTACTTC,.,TRBV7-9,TRBD1,TRBJ2-7